This passage covers 18 T cell receptor beta chains from one sample sequenced in a study of T cells in Graves' hyperthyroidism and ophthalmopathy. Amplified TCR beta CDR3 regions derived from RNA transcripts. In the first-round RT-PCR of the TCR CDR3, the HTBI primer set was used. In TCRdb, the multiplex PCR reads were re-called with MiXCR into one record per CDR3 protein. In the table there are hundreds of thousands of distinct CDR3 sequences, 13% to 15% of which are singletons. Sequencing was done on a sample of blood. These receptors were obtained from a woman aged 18 to 35 with Graves' hyperthyroidism.

There are many counts of this clonotype. The CDR3 nucleotides read TGTGCCAGCAGTAGCTGGGACAGAGGTAGCAATCAGCCCCAGCATTTT. Amino acids: CASSSWDRGSNQPQHF. The V call is TRBV6-2 or TRBV6-3, the J call TRBJ1-5; 7 bases fit TRBD1. The germline V gene has CDR1 MNHEY and CDR2 SVGEGT. The J segment lost 0 bases and the V segment lost 5 bases, leaving 7 bases of the junction unmatched. The CDR3 loop spans 16 amino acids.

The chain combines TRBV7-6 with TRBJ2-2; either TRBD1 or TRBD2 may supply D (5 bases each). CDR3 size: 17 residues. Germline V gene lookup returns CDR1 SGHVS and CDR2 FNYEAQ. Trimming took off 5 bases at V and 4 bases at J, with 20 bases between the two ends. CDR3 protein: CASSIQIRESSTGELFF. Written as DNA, the CDR3 is TGTGCCAGCAGCATACAAATCAGGGAGTCCTCCACCGGGGAGCTGTTTTTT.

This clonotype was seen repeatedly, ten times or more. V and J are TRBV4-1 and TRBJ2-7; 13 bases line up with TRBD2. Germline V CDR1 and CDR2: MGHRA, YSYEKL. V shed 3 bases and J 9 bases; nucleotides not matched to a gene: 11. The CDR3 extends over 16 amino acids. CDR3 DNA sequence: TGCGCCAGCAGCCAGCCCGGAGGACTAGCGGGAGCGGTGCAGTACTTC. This gives the protein CASSQPGGLAGAVQYF.

Many counts were recorded for this clonotype. V gene TRBV20-1 combines with J gene TRBJ2-7, with 8 bases that match TRBD2. V dropped 3 bases and J dropped 2; count of bases not matched to a gene: 9. From germline, CDR1 is DFQATT and CDR2 SNEGSKA (reference sequence). The CDR3 contains 15 residues. The CDR3 protein is CSASGGGLGPYEQYF. CDR3 DNA: TGCAGTGCTAGCGGCGGGGGGCTGGGACCCTACGAGCAGTACTTC.

This clonotype was picked up many times. J is TRBJ2-1 and V is TRBV7-2; D is undetermined. This CDR3 is built from 15 residues. V lost 6 bases to trimming and J lost 1 base, with 13 bases between them. Germline CDR1 is SGHTA and CDR2 is FQGNSA. The CDR3 loop reads CASSTTAVSYNEQFF. In DNA, the CDR3 is TGTGCCAGCAGTACCACCGCGGTTTCCTACAATGAGCAGTTCTTC.

The V and J genes are TRBV4-3 and TRBJ2-2; D is tentatively TRBD1 or TRBD2 (7 bases each). The V end was cut by 6 bases, the J end by 4 bases, with 15 bases between. The V gene's germline CDR1 is LGHNA and CDR2 YSLEER. This CDR3 spans 15 amino acids. The CDR3 reads CASSRRGEGTGELFF. Here the CDR3 DNA reads TGCGCCAGCAGTCGCAGGGGGGAGGGCACCGGGGAGCTGTTTTTT.

A note on this clonotype: Its ends do not fully match the called genes, so a read error is possible. The rearrangement links TRBV6-4 to TRBJ2-3, with 7 bases that match TRBD2. Germline assignment: CDR1 MRHNA and CDR2 SNTAGT. The CDR3 contains 14 residues. CDR3 coding DNA: TGTGCCAGCAGCCCTGGACTAGAGGCAGATACGCGGTATTTT. It specifies CASSPGLEADTRYF.

This clonotype occurred a few times. The gene calls are TRBV10-3 and TRBJ2-7; TRBD2 agrees at 9 bases. The V gene's germline CDR1 is ENHRY and CDR2 SYGVKD. The V gene end was trimmed by 9 bases and the J gene end by 6 bases; junction bases not matched to a gene: 12. CDR3 length: 14 residues. The CDR3 sequence is CAIRSLQAGGEQYF. The CDR3, as DNA: TGTGCCATTCGTAGCCTACAAGCGGGAGGCGAGCAGTACTTC.

This clonotype was found many times. The rearrangement joins TRBV7-9 to TRBJ2-1, with 9 bases lining up with TRBD1. The V gene's germline CDR1 is SEHNR and CDR2 FQNEAQ (reference sequence). V lost 4 bases to trimming and J lost 6 bases; unmatched junction nucleotides: 7. The CDR3 is 15 amino acids. The CDR3: CASSSSGQGGNEQFF. CDR3 coding DNA: TGTGCCAGCAGCTCATCGGGACAGGGTGGCAATGAGCAGTTCTTC.

This clonotype was counted only a few times. The V call is TRBV28, the J call TRBJ2-1, with TRBD2 matching 7 bases. Germline V gene sequence: CDR1 MDHEN, CDR2 SYDVKM. This CDR3 is 15 amino acids long. J gave up 9 bases and V 6 bases, and 14 bases lay outside the gene matches. As DNA, the CDR3 is TGTGCCAGCAGACGACGGGGGGAGGGCCAGCGTGAGCAGTTCTTC. Its translation is CASRRRGEGQREQFF.

Many counts were recorded for this clonotype. V and J are TRBV2 and TRBJ1-1, with D hard to call. The V gene lost 3 bases and the J gene lost 1 base, with 12 bases spanning the gap. The germline V gene has CDR1 SNHLY and CDR2 FYNNEI. This CDR3 comprises 15 residues. The CDR3 here is CASSEWAPENTEAFF. CDR3 coding DNA: TGTGCCAGCAGTGAGTGGGCCCCAGAGAACACTGAAGCTTTCTTT.

This clonotype was detected many times. This chain uses TRBV6-1 with TRBJ2-7; D possibly corresponds to TRBD1 (7 bases). Per the germline V gene, CDR1 is MNHNS and CDR2 is SASEGT. The CDR3 runs 16 residues. The germline V and J ends were trimmed by 2 bases and 3 bases, with 17 bases remaining between them. CDR3 DNA sequence: TGTGCCAGCAGTGAACTGGGCAGGGGGAGGAACTACGAGCAGTACTTC. Protein sequence: CASSELGRGRNYEQYF.

This clonotype was recorded many times. V usage is TRBV20-1 and J usage is TRBJ1-6, with D tentatively TRBD1 (5 bases). This CDR3 spans 12 amino acids. V shed 7 bases and J shed 7 bases, with 11 bases lying between them. CDR1 is DFQATT and CDR2 is SNEGSKA in the germline V gene (reference sequence). In nucleotides, the CDR3 is TGCAGTGTTGACAGCACCAATTCACCCCTCCACTTT. Translation gives CSVDSTNSPLHF.

The rearrangement uses TRBV6-1 and TRBJ2-3; weak D call: TRBD2 (6 bases). The CDR3 runs 11 residues. V lost 6 bases and J lost 11, with 12 bases in between. The V gene's germline CDR1 is MNHNS and CDR2 SASEGT. CDR3 in amino acids: CASRTGTRQYF. DNA for the CDR3: TGTGCCAGCAGAACCGGGACTCGGCAGTATTTT.

This clonotype appeared many times. The V gene is TRBV12-3 or TRBV12-4, the J gene TRBJ2-2; TRBD2 might be the D (5 bases). With 7 bases removed from V and 7 bases from J, the gap between germline ends came to 16 bases. The CDR3 spans 14 residues. DNA of the CDR3: TGTGCCAGCACTTTGGCCATGGAGGTCGGGGAGCTGTTTTTT. This codes for CASTLAMEVGELFF.

This clonotype was recorded at least ten times. A read error may account for a junction end that differs from germline. V is TRBV7-3 and J is TRBJ1-1; D not resolved. Germline CDR1 is SGHTA and CDR2 is FQGTGA. This CDR3 spans 13 amino acids. The CDR3 protein is CASSLIGNTEAFF. The CDR3 region has the DNA TGTGCCAGCAGTTTAATAGGAAACACTGAAGCTTTCTTT.

This clonotype was observed a few times. The chain couples TRBV24-1 to TRBJ2-3; 7 bases are shared with TRBD2. This CDR3 spans 15 amino acids. V was clipped by 9 bases and J by 1 base; unmatched bases: 9. Germline V lookup: CDR1 KGHDR, CDR2 SFDVKD. The CDR3 reads CATQHSGGRTDTQYF. The CDR3 DNA reads as TGTGCCACCCAACATTCGGGAGGACGCACAGATACGCAGTATTTT.

This clonotype was seen many times. This chain joins TRBV7-2 and TRBJ2-3; D may be TRBD1 (6 bases). CDR1 is SGHTA, CDR2 FQGNSA, per germline. V gave up 4 bases and J gave up 2 bases, with 10 bases separating them. There are 14 residues in the CDR3. The CDR3 reads CASSYRTATDTQYF. CDR3 in DNA: TGTGCCAGCAGCTATCGGACAGCCACAGATACGCAGTATTTT.